This TCR beta chain emerged from a study of cytomegalovirus exposure and HLA in healthy donors. This CDR3 is 14 amino acids long. The V and J ends lost 7 bases and 3 bases, in that order; junction bases with no gene match: 7. CDR1 is MDHEN and CDR2 is SYDVKM in the germline V gene. Primers for the PCR totalled 60 Vbeta and 13 Jbeta. How the authors handled the data: In a later analysis, roughly 10 million of some 80 million unique beta chains occurred in at least two donors. Sequencing was performed with immunoSEQ multiplex PCR; in TCRdb, only in-frame clones are kept and a portion is missing. The V and J calls and the clone size are those of that table, but D and trimming were determined from the DNA. The sample consists of around 130,000 clones, approximately 83% of them appearing once. Findings of the study overall: As was reported, the HLA-A and HLA-B alleles of most subjects were accurately predicted from TCR beta sequences. For most TCR beta V segments, an earlier analysis put the productive rate at about 87% or about 30% of the time.

With regard to this clone: Its matching antigen is unknown.

Sample: PBMCs. This sequence joins TRBV28 and TRBJ2-3; 7 nucleotides agree with TRBD1. The clonotype comes from a girl aged 2 to 10 in good health and CMV-seronegative. The DNA of the CDR3 is TGTGCCAGCAAGAGGGGGCTCATGACAGATACGCAGTATTTT. Encoded protein: CASKRGLMTDTQYF.